The 21 T cell receptor beta chains in this list originate from one sample, sequenced in a study of regulatory T cells in long-lasting Graves disease. Time point denoted: newly diagnosed GD, antithyroid drugs for less than 3 months. With RNA extracted from PBMCs as input, the TCR library was made. Arm-PCR of CDR3 regions and iRepertoire HTBI primers were the basis on which TCR beta libraries were built. TCRdb ran MiXCR on the multiplex PCR reads and lists one entry per CDR3 protein. The table includes fewer than 450,000 distinct CDR3 sequences, over 14% detected once. Another study also made use of these data, one on T cells in Graves' hyperthyroidism and ophthalmopathy.

Sample: peripheral blood mononuclear cells (PBMCs), taken at new diagnosis, from a patient treated with antithyroid drugs. The receptors derive from a middle-aged woman with Graves disease.

The J gene is TRBJ1-1, the V gene TRBV19; 7 bases agree with TRBD1. Losses at the gene ends were 5 bases for V and 3 bases for J; bases not matched to a gene: 9. The CDR3 sequence is 15 residues long. Germline CDR1 reads LNHDA; CDR2 reads SQIVND (reference sequence). DNA for the CDR3: TGTGCCAGTAGTCCGCAACAGGGGAGGGACACTGAAGCTTTCTTT. Translating gives CASSPQQGRDTEAFF.

On this clonotype: This sequence is one base from a far larger clone and is likely a read error. The V gene is TRBV5-1, the J gene TRBJ1-1; a weak D match, TRBD1 (5 bases). Per germline, CDR1 SGHRS and CDR2 YFSETQ. This CDR3 has 14 amino acids. The CDR3 is CASSLGDGSYGASF. The CDR3 DNA sequence: TGTGCCAGCAGCTTAGGGGATGGATCGTACGGTGCTTCCTTT.

This clonotype occurred many times. This chain connects TRBV30 to TRBJ2-5, with D uncertain. The V end was cut by 2 bases, the J end by 3 bases, with 7 bases between. CDR3 length: 12 amino acids. The germline V gene encodes CDR1 GTSNPN and CDR2 SVGIG (reference sequence). As DNA, the CDR3 is TGTGCCTGGAGTACCTCAAAAGAGACCCAGTACTTC. Protein sequence: CAWSTSKETQYF.

In this sample, this clonotype turned up a few times. The rearrangement uses TRBV7-9 and TRBJ2-7, with D hard to call. The CDR3 consists of 13 residues. V dropped 4 bases and J dropped 0 bases, with 7 bases sitting between them. CDR1 is SEHNR, CDR2 FQNEAQ, per germline (reference sequence). CDR3: CASSSWVSYEQYF. The DNA for the CDR3 is TGTGCCAGCAGCTCATGGGTCTCCTACGAGCAGTACTTC.

This clonotype was recorded at least ten times. The chain couples TRBV2 to TRBJ2-3, with D maybe TRBD2 (6 bases). Trimming stripped 4 bases from V and 0 bases from J, with 11 bases between. The germline gives CDR1 SNHLY, CDR2 FYNNEI. The CDR3 consists of 15 residues. This CDR3 reads CASSVGRGSTDTQYF. The CDR3 DNA reads TGTGCCAGCAGTGTGGGTCGGGGGAGCACAGATACGCAGTATTTT.

As concerns this clonotype: It differs at one base from a far larger clone, so likely a read error. This rearrangement joins TRBV11-2 to TRBJ2-3; D call uncertain. The DNA end is a closer match to TRBJ2-5, so the J assignment may be wrong. This CDR3 contains 13 residues. Germline lookup yields CDR1 SGHAT and CDR2 FQNNGV. The CDR3 protein is CASSKGDVWTQYF. CDR3 DNA sequence: TGTGCCAGCAGCAAAGGAGATGTATGGACCCAGTACTTC.

The sample holds a few counts of this clonotype. V and J are TRBV6-1 and TRBJ2-3; 7 bases match TRBD1. Germline CDR1 is MNHNS and CDR2 is SASEGT. V shed 7 bases, J shed 3 bases, and the junction held 10 bases outside the gene matches. The CDR3 is made up of 15 amino acids. The CDR3 DNA is TGTGCCAGCATCAACTTAGACAGGGAAACAGATACGCAGTATTTT. Its translation is CASINLDRETDTQYF.

In its sample, this clonotype was seen a few times. CDR3 coding DNA: TGCGCCAGCAGCTTGGACGCGGGAGCCTACGAGCAGTACTTC. Amino acids: CASSLDAGAYEQYF. The rearrangement uses TRBV5-1 and TRBJ2-7, with 7 bases matching TRBD2. Germline V gene lookup returns CDR1 SGHRS and CDR2 YFSETQ. V was pared by 0 bases and J by 2 bases, with 2 bases of the junction left unmatched. The CDR3 is made up of 14 amino acids.

Many counts were recorded for this clonotype. The rearrangement links TRBV27 to TRBJ2-3, with TRBD1 matching over 11 bases. Germline trimming cut 11 bases from V and 5 bases from J; bases unmatched to any gene: 9. Germline CDR1 is MNHEY and CDR2 is SMNVEV (reference sequence). The length of the CDR3 is 14 residues. Here the CDR3 reads CASRGDRGRDTQYF. The CDR3 DNA sequence: TGTGCCTCGAGGGGGGACAGGGGGAGAGATACGCAGTATTTT.

The table lists this clonotype with many counts. This chain joins TRBV12-3 or TRBV12-4 and TRBJ2-7; unclear D gene. This CDR3 comprises 12 residues. V was pared by 3 bases and J by 9 bases, with 12 bases between. CDR3 DNA: TGTGCCAGCAGTTTGACGCCCGGTACGCAGTACTTC. Residues: CASSLTPGTQYF.

This chain uses TRBV10-1 with TRBJ2-7; D unresolved. The germline V gene encodes CDR1 WNHNN and CDR2 SYGVQD (reference sequence). V lost 4 bases and J lost 4, with 17 bases in between. CDR3 length: 15 amino acids. The CDR3 nucleotides read TGCGCCAGCAGTGTGGCAGCCGGCGAGCCATACGAGCAGTACTTC. Amino acids: CASSVAAGEPYEQYF.

This clonotype was seen repeatedly, ten times or more. The chain is built from TRBV2 and TRBJ2-1; D gene unclear. The CDR3 length is 13 residues. Between the trimmed V and J ends, which lost 2 bases and 12 bases, there was a span of 14 bases. Germline V lookup: CDR1 SNHLY, CDR2 FYNNEI. CDR3 nucleotides: TGTGCCAGCAGTGAACCCGGTGTTAGAGGGCAGTTCTTC. Encoded protein: CASSEPGVRGQFF.

This clonotype was counted many times. The rearrangement uses TRBV6-7 and TRBJ1-3; D remains unclear. TRBV6-7 is known as an ORF, though its function is uncertain. V shed 8 bases and J shed 0 bases, with 20 bases lying between them. The CDR3 extends over 17 amino acids. Written as DNA, the CDR3 is TGTGCCAGCGGGCCCTACCCCCAAGGAAGCTCTGGAAACACCATATATTTT. It codes for CASGPYPQGSSGNTIYF.

The chain couples TRBV7-9 to TRBJ2-7, with 11 bases matching TRBD2. V dropped 6 bases and J dropped 4; count of bases not matched to a gene: 5. This CDR3 contains 14 residues. Germline V CDR1 and CDR2: SEHNR, FQNEAQ (reference sequence). The CDR3 nucleotides read TGTGCCAGCAGAACCGGGACTAGCGGATACGAGCAGTACTTC. Its protein is CASRTGTSGYEQYF.

This clonotype was counted many times. This rearrangement joins TRBV19 to TRBJ2-2; D ambiguous. Trimming took 3 bases from V and 1 from J, leaving 12 bases between them. The CDR3 extends over 16 amino acids. Germline V gene sequence: CDR1 LNHDA, CDR2 SQIVND (reference sequence). The CDR3 loop reads CASSIGQPLNTGELFF. The DNA of the CDR3 is TGTGCCAGTAGTATCGGGCAGCCCCTGAACACCGGGGAGCTGTTTTTT.

The V call is TRBV28, the J call TRBJ2-3; 8 bases align to TRBD1. The CDR3 has 14 amino acids. The germline V gene encodes CDR1 MDHEN and CDR2 SYDVKM. The V gene end was trimmed by 6 bases and the J gene end by 4 bases; junction bases not matched to a gene: 6. The CDR3 spells CASRIEQGADTQYF. In DNA form, the CDR3 reads TGTGCCAGCAGGATAGAACAGGGGGCAGATACGCAGTATTTT. Full variable domain (missing parts from reference TRBV28 and TRBJ2-3): DVKVTQSSRYLVKRTGEKVFLECVQDMDHENMFWYRQDPGLGLRLIYFSYDVKMKEKGDIPEGYSVSREKKERFSLILESASTNQTSMYLCASRIEQGADTQYFGPGTRLTVL.

This clonotype was seen repeatedly, ten times or more. This rearrangement joins TRBV7-3 to TRBJ2-1; the D gene is possibly TRBD1 (6 bases). In germline, CDR1 is SGHTA, CDR2 FQGTGA. The germline V and J ends were trimmed by 5 bases and 5 bases, with 19 bases remaining between them. This CDR3 comprises 16 residues. For the CDR3, the DNA is TGTGCCAGCAGCCCCTGGGACAACAACGGGCACAATGAGCAGTTCTTC. It yields the protein CASSPWDNNGHNEQFF.

This sequence joins TRBV4-1 and TRBJ1-4; unclear D gene. The CDR3 sequence is 12 residues long. The V end lost 4 bases, the J end lost 4 bases, and 4 bases lay between the germline ends. CDR1 is MGHRA and CDR2 is YSYEKL in the germline V gene. CDR3 region: CASSLLNEKLFF. The CDR3 DNA reads as TGCGCCAGCAGCCTACTTAATGAAAAACTGTTTTTT.

In this sample, this clonotype turned up many times. V is TRBV2 and J is TRBJ1-5; D not resolved. The germline V gene has CDR1 SNHLY and CDR2 FYNNEI. This CDR3 comprises 13 residues. With 5 bases removed from V and 6 bases from J, the gap between germline ends came to 11 bases. The CDR3 sequence: CASSPSAGQPQHF. For the CDR3, the DNA is TGTGCCAGCAGTCCTAGCGCTGGTCAGCCCCAGCATTTT.

In this sample, this clonotype turned up a few times. This chain joins TRBV7-9 and TRBJ1-1, with 7 bases fitting TRBD1. Germline V gene sequence: CDR1 SEHNR, CDR2 FQNEAQ (reference sequence). The CDR3 contains 15 residues. V lost 4 bases and J lost 0; bases outside the gene matches: 5. The CDR3 loop is CASSSGGGLNTEAFF. CDR3 bases: TGTGCCAGCAGCTCAGGGGGAGGTTTGAACACTGAAGCTTTCTTT.

The sample holds a few counts of this clonotype. V usage is TRBV24-1 and J usage is TRBJ2-3; D remains unclear. V was cut by 3 bases and J by 2 bases, with 14 bases left in between. Germline assignment: CDR1 KGHDR and CDR2 SFDVKD. CDR3 length: 16 amino acids. The CDR3 coding sequence is TGTGCCACCAGTGATCCTGGTAGTCCCCTCACAGATACGCAGTATTTT. It codes for CATSDPGSPLTDTQYF.